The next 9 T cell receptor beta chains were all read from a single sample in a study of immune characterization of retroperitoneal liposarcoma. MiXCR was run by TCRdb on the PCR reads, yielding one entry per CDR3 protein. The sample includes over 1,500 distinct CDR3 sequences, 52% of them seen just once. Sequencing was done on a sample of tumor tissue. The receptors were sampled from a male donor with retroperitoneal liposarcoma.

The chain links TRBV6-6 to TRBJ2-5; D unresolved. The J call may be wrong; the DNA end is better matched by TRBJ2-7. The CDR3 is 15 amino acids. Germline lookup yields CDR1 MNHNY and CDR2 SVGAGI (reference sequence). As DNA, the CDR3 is TGTGCCAGCAGTTACGCCGACTTCCGGTGGAACGAGCAGTACTTC. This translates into CASSYADFRWNEQYF.

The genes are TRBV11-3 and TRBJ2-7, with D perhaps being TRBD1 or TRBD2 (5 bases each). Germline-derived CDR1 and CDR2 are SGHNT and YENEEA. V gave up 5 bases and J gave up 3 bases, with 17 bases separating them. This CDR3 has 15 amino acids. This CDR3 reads CASSPLGVLSYEQYF. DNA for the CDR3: TGTGCCAGCAGCCCCCTGGGGGTATTGAGCTACGAGCAGTACTTC.

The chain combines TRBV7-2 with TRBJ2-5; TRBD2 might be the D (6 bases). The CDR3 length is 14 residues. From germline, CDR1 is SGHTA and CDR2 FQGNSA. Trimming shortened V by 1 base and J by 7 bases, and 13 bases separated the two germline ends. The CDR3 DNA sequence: TGTGCCAGCAGCTTAGAGGATTGGCGGGGGACCCAGTACTTC. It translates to CASSLEDWRGTQYF.

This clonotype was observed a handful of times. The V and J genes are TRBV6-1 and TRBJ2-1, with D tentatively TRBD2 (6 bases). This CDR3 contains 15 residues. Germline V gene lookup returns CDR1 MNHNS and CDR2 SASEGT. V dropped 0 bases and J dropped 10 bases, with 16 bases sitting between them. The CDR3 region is CASSEAGGNPYEQFF. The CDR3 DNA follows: TGTGCCAGCAGTGAAGCGGGCGGGAACCCCTACGAGCAGTTCTTC.

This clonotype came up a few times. The CDR3 sequence is CASQTGGAYNEQYF. CDR3 coding DNA: TGTGCCAGTCAGACAGGGGGCGCCTACAATGAGCAGTACTTC. The chain has TRBV7-2 and TRBJ2-1, with 10 bases matching TRBD1. The DNA matches TRBJ2-7 better at its end, which makes the J call doubtful. CDR3 length: 14 residues. CDR1 and CDR2 from the germline V gene are SGHTA and FQGNSA.

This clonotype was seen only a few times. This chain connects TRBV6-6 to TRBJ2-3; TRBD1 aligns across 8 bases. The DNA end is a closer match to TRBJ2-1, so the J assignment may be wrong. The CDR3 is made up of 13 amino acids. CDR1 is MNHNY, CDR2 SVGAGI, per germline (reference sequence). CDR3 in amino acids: CASSPLDRGEQFF. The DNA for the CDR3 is TGTGCCAGCAGCCCCCTCGACAGGGGCGAGCAGTTCTTC.

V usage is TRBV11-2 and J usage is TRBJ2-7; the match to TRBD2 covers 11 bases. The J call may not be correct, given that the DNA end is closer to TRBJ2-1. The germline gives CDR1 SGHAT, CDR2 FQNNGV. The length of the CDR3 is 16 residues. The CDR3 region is CASSPKSSGRAREQFF. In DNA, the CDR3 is TGTGCCAGCAGCCCTAAGAGTAGCGGGAGGGCCCGCGAGCAGTTCTTC.

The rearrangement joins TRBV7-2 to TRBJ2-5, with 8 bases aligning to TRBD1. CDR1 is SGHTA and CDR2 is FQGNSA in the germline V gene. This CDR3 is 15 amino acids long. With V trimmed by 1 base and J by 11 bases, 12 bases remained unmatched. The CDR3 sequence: CASSLDTGGYNEQYF. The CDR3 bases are TGTGCCAGCAGCTTAGATACAGGGGGGTACAATGAGCAGTACTTC.

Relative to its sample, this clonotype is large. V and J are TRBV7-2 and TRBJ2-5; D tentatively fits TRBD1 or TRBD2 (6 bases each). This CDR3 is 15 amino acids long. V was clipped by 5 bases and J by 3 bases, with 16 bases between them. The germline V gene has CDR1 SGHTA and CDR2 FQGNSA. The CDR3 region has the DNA TGTGCCAGCAGCCGTAGGGGGAGGATCGAAGAGACCCAGTACTTC. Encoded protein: CASSRRGRIEETQYF.